The rows below give T cell receptor beta chains drawn from one sample of a study of blood T cell repertoires in COVID-19. The method was immunoSEQ multiplex PCR; TCRdb's version includes in-frame clones alone and lacks a portion of them. The sample holds 500,000 to 600,000 clones; roughly 91% are singletons and the top ten take about 8%. The sample consisted of peripheral blood. The receptors were gathered from a woman in her forties or fifties with COVID-19, enrolled during active disease. The CDR3 runs from the conserved cysteine through the conserved F or W. Fields, in order: D gene, clone size, J gene, V gene, CDR3 protein, CDR3 DNA. The D gene is left open where the match is weak. Clone size is shown for a subset of rows, as once, few, many or a class of expanded clone.

d_call: NA
clone_size: NA
j_call: TRBJ2-7
v_call: TRBV11-3
cdr3_aa: CASTTRTEWDKLREQYF
cdr3_nt: TGTGCCAGCACAACCCGGACGGAATGGGACAAGCTACGAGAGCAGTACTTC

d_call: NA
clone_size: NA
j_call: TRBJ1-1
v_call: TRBV6-5
cdr3_aa: CASSLPGDNTEAFF
cdr3_nt: TGTGCCAGCAGTTTACCAGGGGACAACACTGAAGCTTTCTTT

d_call: NA
clone_size: NA
j_call: TRBJ1-6
v_call: TRBV10-1
cdr3_aa: CASSPGLDSPLHF
cdr3_nt: TGCGCCAGCAGTCCGGGTTTGGATTCACCCCTCCACTTT

d_call: TRBD1
clone_size: NA
j_call: TRBJ1-1
v_call: TRBV18
cdr3_aa: CASSPGQGAGTEAFF
cdr3_nt: TGTGCCAGCTCACCGGGACAGGGCGCGGGAACTGAAGCTTTCTTT

d_call: TRBD1
clone_size: NA
j_call: TRBJ1-2
v_call: TRBV3-1/TRBV3-2
cdr3_aa: CASSHGDSSYGYTF
cdr3_nt: TGTGCCAGCAGCCATGGGGACAGCTCCTATGGCTACACCTTC

d_call: NA
clone_size: NA
j_call: TRBJ1-4
v_call: TRBV9
cdr3_aa: CASSAQGNEKLFF
cdr3_nt: TGTGCCAGCAGCGCACAGGGAAACGAAAAACTGTTTTTT

d_call: NA
clone_size: NA
j_call: TRBJ1-2
v_call: TRBV3-1/TRBV3-2
cdr3_aa: CASSQDLAGRWGYTF
cdr3_nt: TGTGCCAGCAGCCAAGATCTGGCAGGGAGGTGGGGCTACACCTTC

d_call: TRBD1
clone_size: once
j_call: TRBJ1-4
v_call: TRBV4-1
cdr3_aa: CASSQAGTGSEKLFF
cdr3_nt: TGCGCCAGCAGCCAAGCCGGGACAGGGAGTGAAAAACTGTTTTTT

d_call: TRBD1
clone_size: NA
j_call: TRBJ1-6
v_call: TRBV7-6
cdr3_aa: CASGRATPGQGEPLHF
cdr3_nt: TGTGCCAGCGGCCGTGCCACACCGGGACAGGGGGAACCCCTCCACTTT

d_call: NA
clone_size: NA
j_call: TRBJ2-7
v_call: TRBV6-5
cdr3_aa: CASSIGPLTGEQYF
cdr3_nt: TGTGCCAGCAGCATCGGGCCCTTAACGGGAGAGCAGTACTTC

d_call: NA
clone_size: NA
j_call: TRBJ1-1
v_call: TRBV13
cdr3_aa: CASSQGQSNTEAFF
cdr3_nt: TGTGCCAGCAGCCAAGGACAGTCGAACACTGAAGCTTTCTTT

d_call: TRBD1
clone_size: NA
j_call: TRBJ1-2
v_call: TRBV5-6
cdr3_aa: CASSLGQGYYGYTF
cdr3_nt: TGTGCCAGCAGCTTGGGACAGGGGTACTATGGCTACACCTTC

d_call: NA
clone_size: NA
j_call: TRBJ1-5
v_call: TRBV19
cdr3_aa: CASSIVRAGQPQHF
cdr3_nt: TGTGCCAGTAGTATAGTTAGGGCAGGGCAGCCCCAGCATTTT

d_call: TRBD2
clone_size: NA
j_call: TRBJ2-3
v_call: TRBV20-1
cdr3_aa: CSASPGTSGASTDTQYF
cdr3_nt: TGCAGTGCTAGTCCGGGGACTAGCGGGGCTAGCACAGATACGCAGTATTTT

d_call: NA
clone_size: NA
j_call: TRBJ2-1
v_call: TRBV27
cdr3_aa: CASAEGGAMGEQFF
cdr3_nt: TGTGCCAGCGCGGAGGGGGGGGCCATGGGTGAGCAGTTCTTC

d_call: TRBD1
clone_size: NA
j_call: TRBJ2-7
v_call: TRBV19
cdr3_aa: CASSIRGPSYEQYF
cdr3_nt: TGTGCCAGTAGTATCAGGGGGCCATCCTACGAGCAGTACTTC

d_call: TRBD1
clone_size: few
j_call: TRBJ1-5
v_call: TRBV7-6
cdr3_aa: CASSLTPRTGTVSNQPQHF
cdr3_nt: TGTGCCAGCAGCCTCACGCCACGGACCGGGACAGTTAGCAATCAGCCCCAGCATTTT

d_call: TRBD2
clone_size: NA
j_call: TRBJ2-7
v_call: TRBV4-1
cdr3_aa: CASSQGVGTSAYEQYF
cdr3_nt: TGCGCCAGCAGCCAAGGGGTCGGGACTAGCGCCTACGAGCAGTACTTC

d_call: NA
clone_size: NA
j_call: TRBJ1-2
v_call: TRBV5-6
cdr3_aa: CASSLGAGPYGYTF
cdr3_nt: TGTGCCAGCAGCTTGGGGGCAGGGCCCTATGGCTACACCTTC

d_call: NA
clone_size: NA
j_call: TRBJ1-1
v_call: TRBV7-3
cdr3_aa: CASSQTGNTEAFF
cdr3_nt: TGTGCCAGCAGCCAGACAGGGAACACTGAAGCTTTCTTT

d_call: TRBD1
clone_size: NA
j_call: TRBJ2-3
v_call: TRBV24-1
cdr3_aa: CATSDSRQGTDTQYF
cdr3_nt: TGTGCCACCAGTGATTCCCGACAGGGGACAGATACGCAGTATTTT

d_call: NA
clone_size: NA
j_call: TRBJ1-1
v_call: TRBV6-4
cdr3_aa: CASSPGMNTEAFF
cdr3_nt: TGTGCCAGCAGTCCAGGGATGAACACTGAAGCTTTCTTT

d_call: NA
clone_size: NA
j_call: TRBJ2-3
v_call: TRBV27
cdr3_aa: CASSFGTRDTQYF
cdr3_nt: TGTGCCAGCAGTTTTGGTACGCGGGATACGCAGTATTTT

d_call: NA
clone_size: NA
j_call: TRBJ1-5
v_call: TRBV6-2/TRBV6-3
cdr3_aa: CASSLYRVGQPQHF
cdr3_nt: TGTGCCAGCAGTTTATACAGGGTGGGCCAGCCCCAGCATTTT

d_call: TRBD1
clone_size: once
j_call: TRBJ2-1
v_call: TRBV18
cdr3_aa: CASRTGASYNEQFF
cdr3_nt: TGTGCCAGCCGAACAGGGGCCTCCTACAATGAGCAGTTCTTC

d_call: TRBD2
clone_size: NA
j_call: TRBJ2-1
v_call: TRBV19
cdr3_aa: CASSVSGGPSYNEQFF
cdr3_nt: TGTGCCAGTAGTGTTAGCGGGGGACCTTCCTACAATGAGCAGTTCTTC

d_call: TRBD2
clone_size: NA
j_call: TRBJ2-3
v_call: TRBV5-1
cdr3_aa: CASSLDPGLATDTQYF
cdr3_nt: TGCGCCAGCAGCCTCGACCCGGGACTAGCCACAGATACGCAGTATTTT

d_call: TRBD2
clone_size: NA
j_call: TRBJ2-7
v_call: TRBV28
cdr3_aa: CASSLLREGYEQYF
cdr3_nt: TGTGCCAGCAGTTTACTAAGGGAGGGGTACGAGCAGTACTTC

d_call: NA
clone_size: few
j_call: TRBJ2-2
v_call: TRBV2
cdr3_aa: CASSGRTTGELFF
cdr3_nt: TGTGCCAGCAGTGGGAGGACGACCGGGGAGCTGTTTTTT

d_call: NA
clone_size: NA
j_call: TRBJ2-3
v_call: TRBV6-5
cdr3_aa: CASFISRETTDTQYF
cdr3_nt: TGTGCCAGCTTCATATCGAGAGAAACCACAGATACGCAGTATTTT

d_call: TRBD1
clone_size: NA
j_call: TRBJ1-1
v_call: TRBV19
cdr3_aa: CASSLPGQGAGGAFF
cdr3_nt: TGTGCCAGTAGTTTGCCGGGACAGGGGGCTGGAGGAGCTTTCTTT

d_call: TRBD1
clone_size: NA
j_call: TRBJ2-7
v_call: TRBV19
cdr3_aa: CASSTSGQGRVYEQYF
cdr3_nt: TGTGCCAGTAGTACCTCGGGACAGGGGAGGGTCTACGAGCAGTACTTC

d_call: NA
clone_size: few
j_call: TRBJ2-7
v_call: TRBV6-6
cdr3_aa: CASSYKAGALHEQYF
cdr3_nt: TGTGCCAGCAGTTACAAGGCGGGGGCCCTCCATGAGCAGTACTTC

d_call: NA
clone_size: NA
j_call: TRBJ2-1
v_call: TRBV12-5
cdr3_aa: CASGLRGAVQGEQFF
cdr3_nt: TGTGCTAGTGGTTTGCGGGGGGCCGTCCAGGGTGAGCAGTTCTTC

d_call: NA
clone_size: NA
j_call: TRBJ2-4
v_call: TRBV6-5
cdr3_aa: CASSSNGGDIQYF
cdr3_nt: TGTGCCAGCAGCAGCAACGGGGGAGACATTCAGTACTTC

d_call: TRBD1
clone_size: once
j_call: TRBJ1-1
v_call: TRBV19
cdr3_aa: CASSAPLTGMNTEAFF
cdr3_nt: TGTGCCAGTAGTGCACCCCTGACAGGGATGAACACTGAAGCTTTCTTT

d_call: TRBD1
clone_size: NA
j_call: TRBJ2-4
v_call: TRBV5-1
cdr3_aa: CASSLKSLAGGAGTLAKNIQYF
cdr3_nt: TGCGCCAGCAGCTTGAAATCCTTGGCAGGGGGCGCCGGGACGCTAGCCAAAAACATTCAGTACTTC

d_call: NA
clone_size: NA
j_call: TRBJ2-2
v_call: TRBV11-3
cdr3_aa: CASSLGGLSRELFF
cdr3_nt: TGTGCCAGCAGCTTAGGGGGACTGAGCCGGGAGCTGTTTTTT

d_call: TRBD2
clone_size: NA
j_call: TRBJ2-1
v_call: TRBV5-1
cdr3_aa: CASSSGLAGGYTDEQFF
cdr3_nt: TGCGCCAGCAGCTCCGGACTAGCGGGGGGGTATACTGATGAGCAGTTCTTC

d_call: NA
clone_size: NA
j_call: TRBJ2-7
v_call: TRBV7-2
cdr3_aa: CASNFESSFILRGIYEQYF
cdr3_nt: TGTGCCAGCAACTTCGAAAGCAGCTTCATTTTGCGAGGGATCTACGAGCAGTACTTC

d_call: TRBD1
clone_size: NA
j_call: TRBJ1-1
v_call: TRBV30
cdr3_aa: CAYRTDRGTEAFF
cdr3_nt: TGTGCCTACCGAACTGACAGGGGAACTGAAGCTTTCTTT

d_call: NA
clone_size: NA
j_call: TRBJ1-4
v_call: TRBV5-1
cdr3_aa: CASSLEMREANEKLFF
cdr3_nt: TGCGCCAGCAGCTTGGAAATGAGGGAGGCTAATGAAAAACTGTTTTTT

d_call: TRBD2
clone_size: NA
j_call: TRBJ2-1
v_call: TRBV19
cdr3_aa: CATCPGGFGEQFF
cdr3_nt: TGTGCCACCTGTCCGGGGGGGTTCGGTGAGCAGTTCTTC

d_call: NA
clone_size: NA
j_call: TRBJ2-2
v_call: TRBV5-6
cdr3_aa: CASSFGLGDTGELFF
cdr3_nt: TGTGCCAGCAGCTTCGGCTTAGGGGACACCGGGGAGCTGTTTTTT

d_call: NA
clone_size: NA
j_call: TRBJ2-3
v_call: TRBV3-1/TRBV3-2
cdr3_aa: CASSQGDYRPSTDTQYF
cdr3_nt: TGTGCCAGCAGCCAAGGCGACTACCGGCCCAGCACAGATACGCAGTATTTT

d_call: NA
clone_size: NA
j_call: TRBJ1-2
v_call: TRBV28
cdr3_aa: CASSFALFYGYTF
cdr3_nt: TGTGCCAGCAGTTTTGCCCTATTCTATGGCTACACCTTC

d_call: TRBD1
clone_size: NA
j_call: TRBJ1-2
v_call: TRBV27
cdr3_aa: CASRESMKRTGGLYGYTF
cdr3_nt: TGTGCCAGCAGAGAGAGTATGAAAAGGACAGGGGGGCTATATGGCTACACCTTC

d_call: NA
clone_size: NA
j_call: TRBJ2-2
v_call: TRBV10-3
cdr3_aa: CAISDRIQANTGELFF
cdr3_nt: TGTGCCATCAGTGATAGAATACAGGCGAACACCGGGGAGCTGTTTTTT

d_call: NA
clone_size: NA
j_call: TRBJ1-5
v_call: TRBV19
cdr3_aa: CASSPPPGPQHF
cdr3_nt: TGTGCCAGTAGTCCCCCGCCGGGGCCCCAGCATTTT

d_call: TRBD1
clone_size: NA
j_call: TRBJ1-1
v_call: TRBV28
cdr3_aa: CASRDRITEAFF
cdr3_nt: TGTGCCAGCAGGGACAGGATCACTGAAGCTTTCTTT

d_call: NA
clone_size: NA
j_call: TRBJ1-1
v_call: TRBV11-2
cdr3_aa: CASSSAGRLNTEAFF
cdr3_nt: TGTGCCAGCAGCTCGGCGGGACGGCTGAACACTGAAGCTTTCTTT

d_call: TRBD1
clone_size: NA
j_call: TRBJ2-7
v_call: TRBV6-5
cdr3_aa: CASRADRISSYEQYF
cdr3_nt: TGTGCCAGCAGGGCGGACAGGATTAGCTCCTACGAGCAGTACTTC

d_call: NA
clone_size: NA
j_call: TRBJ1-1
v_call: TRBV3-1/TRBV3-2
cdr3_aa: CASSQAGNTEAFF
cdr3_nt: TGTGCCAGCAGCCAGGCAGGGAACACTGAAGCTTTCTTT

d_call: NA
clone_size: NA
j_call: TRBJ1-1
v_call: TRBV7-8
cdr3_aa: CASSVGLMIVDTEAFF
cdr3_nt: TGTGCCAGCAGCGTAGGACTGATGATCGTAGACACTGAAGCTTTCTTT

d_call: NA
clone_size: NA
j_call: TRBJ2-7
v_call: TRBV5-1
cdr3_aa: CASSLAPGTYEQYF
cdr3_nt: TGCGCCAGCAGCTTGGCCCCAGGGACCTACGAGCAGTACTTC